The entry below describes one TCR beta chain. Its cognate antigen is unknown. The data derive from a study of long-term antiretroviral therapy in people with HIV. Broader study findings: Transplant donor controls retained higher diversity, though diversity increased after ART. Repertoire composition at all time points was dominated by clones that had expanded before ART. Controls had broader CDR3 length ranges than HIV repertoires did.

V was cut by 4 bases and J by 3 bases, with 6 bases left in between. This CDR3 has 13 amino acids. Germline V gene data show CDR1 as MNHNY and CDR2 as SVGAGI (reference sequence). Researchers report immunoSEQ v3.0 was run at survey level. Assay: immunoSEQ multiplex PCR; the TCRdb copy retains only in-frame clones and omits some. The sample includes some 30,000 clones, more than 80% seen only once; the top ten take around 4.4%. Cryopreserved PBMC samples of about 0.9-10 million cells were used for DNA extraction. The source material was unsorted PBMCs, sampled more than 5 years after starting antiretroviral therapy. This chain links TRBV6-6 with TRBJ2-2, with D perhaps TRBD2 (5 bases). The sequence was obtained from a woman between 40 and 55 years old with HIV. CDR3 protein: CASSSRDTGELFF. CDR3 coding DNA: TGTGCCAGCAGTTCGCGGGACACCGGGGAGCTGTTTTTT.